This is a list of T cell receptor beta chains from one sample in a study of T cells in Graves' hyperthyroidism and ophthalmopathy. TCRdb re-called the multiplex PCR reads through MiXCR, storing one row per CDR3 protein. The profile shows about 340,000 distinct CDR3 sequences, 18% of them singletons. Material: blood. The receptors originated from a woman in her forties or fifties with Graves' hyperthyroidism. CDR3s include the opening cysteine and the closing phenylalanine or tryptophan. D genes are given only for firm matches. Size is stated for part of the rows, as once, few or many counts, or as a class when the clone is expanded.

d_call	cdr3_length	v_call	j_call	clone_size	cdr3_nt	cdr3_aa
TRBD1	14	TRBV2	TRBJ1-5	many	TGTGCCAGCAGTGAGACAGGGATCTATCAGCCCCAGCATTTT	CASSETGIYQPQHF
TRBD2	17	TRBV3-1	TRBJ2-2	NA	TGTGCCAGCAGCCAAGTTTTGGGCGGGGGAAACACCGGGGAGCTGTTTTTT	CASSQVLGGGNTGELFF
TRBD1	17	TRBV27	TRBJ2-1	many	TGTGCCAGCAGTCCCAGACAGGGACCTTTAAACTACAATGAGCAGTTCTTC	CASSPRQGPLNYNEQFF
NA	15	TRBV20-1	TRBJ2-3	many	TGCAGTGCTAGAGCTCTCCGGCGAGATGCAGATACGCAGTATTTT	CSARALRRDADTQYF
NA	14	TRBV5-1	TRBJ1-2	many	TGCGCCAGCGCAGCGCATGGCAGGGGTGATGGCTACACCTTC	CASAAHGRGDGYTF
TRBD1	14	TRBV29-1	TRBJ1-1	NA	TGCAGCGTTGAAGCTTTGGAACAGGGGAAGGTATCTTTCTTT	CSVEALEQGKVSFF
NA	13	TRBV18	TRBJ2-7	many	TGTGCCAGCTCACCAGGCAGGGATTACGAGCAGTACTTC	CASSPGRDYEQYF
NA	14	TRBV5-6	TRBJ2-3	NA	TGTGCCAGCAGCCAATGGGACACCGCAGATACGCAGTATTTT	CASSQWDTADTQYF
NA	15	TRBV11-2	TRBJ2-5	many	TGTGCCAGCAGCCCAGGACAGTCTGAGGGGGAGACCCAGTACTTC	CASSPGQSEGETQYF
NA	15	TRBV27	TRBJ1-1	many	TGTGCCAGCAGCAATCTCCGGGACCCGAACACTGAAGCTTTCTTT	CASSNLRDPNTEAFF
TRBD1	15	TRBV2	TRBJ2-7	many	TGTGCCAGCAGTGCCCGGACAGGGTCAGACCACGAGCAGTACTTC	CASSARTGSDHEQYF
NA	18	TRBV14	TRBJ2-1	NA	TGTGCCAGCAGCCAAGAGATGTCCCACAGAGGGGGTGGCGATGAGCAGTTCTTC	CASSQEMSHRGGGDEQFF
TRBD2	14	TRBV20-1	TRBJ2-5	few	TGCAGTGCCAGGAGGCGGGAGGGCCTTGAGACCCAGTACTTC	CSARRREGLETQYF
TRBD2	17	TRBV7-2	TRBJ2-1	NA	TGTGCCAGCAGCTGGGGGCTAGCGGGGGGAGGCGGGCATGAGCAGTTCTTC	CASSWGLAGGGGHEQFF
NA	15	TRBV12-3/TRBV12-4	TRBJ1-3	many	TGTGCCAGCAGTCGCGTCGGGCTTTTGGGAAACACCATATATTTT	CASSRVGLLGNTIYF
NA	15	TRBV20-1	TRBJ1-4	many	TGCAGTGCTAGAGAGGAGGAGTTAACTAATGAAAAACTGTTTTTT	CSAREEELTNEKLFF
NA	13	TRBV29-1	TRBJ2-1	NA	TGCAGCGTTGAAGGGGCTGGAGGGGATGAGCAGTTCTTC	CSVEGAGGDEQFF
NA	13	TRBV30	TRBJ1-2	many	TGTGCCTTATCCCATGAGGGGTTGAATGGCTACACCTTC	CALSHEGLNGYTF
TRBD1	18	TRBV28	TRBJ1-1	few	TGTGCCAGCAGTTATCAATATTTGGGGACAGGGAGTAACACTGAAGCTTTCTTT	CASSYQYLGTGSNTEAFF
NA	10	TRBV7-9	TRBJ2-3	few	TGTGCCCTGGGCACAGATACGCAGTATTTT	CALGTDTQYF
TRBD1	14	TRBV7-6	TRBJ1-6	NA	TGTGCCAGCAGCCCAGGACAGGGTTGGTCACCCCTCCACTTT	CASSPGQGWSPLHF
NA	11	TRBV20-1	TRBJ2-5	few	TGCAGTGCTAGGTCCGGGGAGACCCAGTACTTC	CSARSGETQYF
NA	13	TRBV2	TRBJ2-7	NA	TGTGCCAGCACAGGGACATCCCGTTACGAGCAGTACTTC	CASTGTSRYEQYF
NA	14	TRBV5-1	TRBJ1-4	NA	TGCGCCAGCAGCTTGGAGGTGCCTAATGAAAAACTGTTTTTT	CASSLEVPNEKLFF
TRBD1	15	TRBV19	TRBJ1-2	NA	TGTGCCAGTAGTACCGGACAGGGGGCATCCCATGGCTACACCTTC	CASSTGQGASHGYTF
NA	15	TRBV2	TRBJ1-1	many	TGTGCCAGCAGTGAGTTAGGGCTGATGAACACTGAAGCTTTCTTT	CASSELGLMNTEAFF
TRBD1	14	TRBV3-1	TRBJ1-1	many	TGTGCCAGCAGCCAAGAATGGGACAGGGGGCGAGCTTTCTTT	CASSQEWDRGRAFF
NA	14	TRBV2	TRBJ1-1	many	TGTGCCAGCAGTTACGGGACCCTAGGGACTGAAGCTTTCTTT	CASSYGTLGTEAFF
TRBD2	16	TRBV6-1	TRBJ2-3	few	TGTGCCAGCAGTGAAGCGCCTAGCGGGAGGGGAGATACGCAGTATTTT	CASSEAPSGRGDTQYF
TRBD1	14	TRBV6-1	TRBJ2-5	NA	TGTGTCGGCCACCCGGGACAGGGGTTGGGGACCCAGTACTTC	CVGHPGQGLGTQYF
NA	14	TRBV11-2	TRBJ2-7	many	TGTGCCAGCAAGCCAACCGGTGGTTCCGACGAGCAGTACTTC	CASKPTGGSDEQYF
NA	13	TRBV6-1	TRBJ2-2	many	TGTGCCAGCAGTGGATCTGAGCCCGGGGAGCTGTTTTTT	CASSGSEPGELFF
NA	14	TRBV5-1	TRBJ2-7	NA	TGCGCCAGCAGCCAGAGAACAGGGTACTACGAGCAGTACTTC	CASSQRTGYYEQYF
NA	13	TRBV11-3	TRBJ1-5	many	TGTGCCAGCTCGGGAGGGCCGGGTCAGCCCCAGCATTTT	CASSGGPGQPQHF
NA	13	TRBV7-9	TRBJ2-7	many	TGTGCCAGCAGCCTCCCGCTCTTCGGGGAGCAGTACTTC	CASSLPLFGEQYF
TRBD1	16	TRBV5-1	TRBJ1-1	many	TGCGCCAGCAGCCATCCACAGGGGGCTTCGAACACTGAAGCTTTCTTT	CASSHPQGASNTEAFF
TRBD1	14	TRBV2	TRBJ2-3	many	TGTGCCAGCAGTGTGGGACAGGGTACCCCTTCGCAGTATTTT	CASSVGQGTPSQYF